The entry that follows covers one TCR beta chain sequence. What antigen it recognizes has not been identified. No much larger clone is present one base from it, and per-base qualities are unavailable. These data are taken from a study of blood T cell repertoires in COVID-19 (dated by TCRdb to 2018 to 2021). General notes on the study: Collaborator samples came from the United States, Italy and Spain and covered acute and convalescent phases of COVID-19. Subjects who had been exposed to COVID-19, were actively infected with it, or had recovered from it provided the deeply sampled blood TCRbeta repertoires that made up the dataset. The material from the prospective study consisted of cDNA or gDNA derived from T cells, B-cell-depleted T cells, or PBMCs. Samples were obtained from the ongoing ImmuneRACE study (first 160 participants) and from 1,200 or so subjects provided by 6 global collaborators. The repertoires were released in a freely available public database meant as a resource for research on the immune response to SARS-CoV-2. The sample metadata nearly always contained a de-identified subject ID, COVID-19 status, age in years and sex. Where available, HLA class I and class II types were obtained from metadata supplied by the sample provider rather than from assay-based typing.

In the prospective study, participants were roughly 18 to 95 years old, resided in about two dozen geographic areas of the United States, and were enrolled through a virtual design. In the prospective study, cohorts were assigned on the basis of participant-reported clinical history obtained from a screening survey and a study questionnaire. In the prospective study, whole blood, serum and a nasopharyngeal or oropharyngeal swab were collected from each participant by mobile phlebotomists. Participants in the prospective study had the option to provide additional blood draws and questionnaires over a roughly two-month period. Before DNA extraction, prospective study blood samples were shipped either frozen or at room temperature. Overall results and qualifications from the work: How much clinical and demographic metadata was included differed by source and by participant, and the metadata was provided uncurated.

TCRbeta CDR3 regions were amplified from genomic DNA by means of the immunoSEQ Assay, a bias-controlled multiplex PCR. As for the original processing: The number of nucleated cells in each sample was estimated by amplification of reference gene primers within the assay. Sequence reads were collapsed and filtered to measure the absolute abundance of every unique TCRbeta CDR3 rearrangement. Productive Simpson clonality was computed per sample as the square root of Simpson's diversity index over productive rearrangements. TCRdb took over this immuneACCESS table, retaining in-frame rearrangements with V and J assigned. Such tables are incomplete; in checked studies, under half of the missing clones stem from an unresolved V gene, and the remainder is unexplained. V and J calls plus clone size are reproduced from that table; the DNA served to infer D and trimming. This sample lists roughly 250,000 clones; roughly 93% were detected once. About 2% of the sample is in the top ten clones.

V is reduced by 5 bases and J by 0 bases, leaving a spacing of 10 bases between them. From the cysteine through the phenylalanine, the CDR3 covers 14 amino acids. The DNA shown is the 42-base CDR3, in frame from base 1. CDR1 and CDR2 are drawn from the germline V gene (reference sequence): LNHDA, SQIVND. Sequencing was carried out using PBMCs or T cells enriched from blood (not recorded which). The TCR originated in a woman aged 35 to 49 with acute COVID-19. This chain joins TRBV19 to TRBJ1-1; the D gene cannot be resolved reliably. The CDR3 has the sequence CASSVVTVNTEAFF. Read as DNA, the sequence is TGTGCCAGTAGTGTCGTCACGGTGAACACTGAAGCTTTCTTT.